One sample yielded the 32 T cell receptor beta chains listed below, sequenced in a study of metastatic and nonmetastatic thyroid tumors. TCRdb re-called clones from the PCR reads using MiXCR. The repertoire holds fewer than 45,000 clones, with around 21% as singletons. All patients reached thyroid surgery having received no treatment beforehand. The sample comprised blood. The receptors originated from a female donor with papillary thyroid cancer or a benign thyroid nodule (not recorded which). Some clones in this sample may be carry-over from other donors' samples.

Comment on this clone: The junction departs from germline at one end; a sequencing error may be responsible. The genes are TRBV12-3 or TRBV12-4 and TRBJ1-6; D gene unclear. CDR3 size: 17 residues. The CDR3 DNA sequence: TGTGCCAGCATTTTATCCTCCGGGAAACTATATAATTCACCCCTCCACTTT. It encodes CASILSSGKLYNSPLHF.

The V gene is TRBV7-8, the J gene TRBJ1-6; D is possibly TRBD1 (6 bases). Germline CDR1 reads SGHVS; CDR2 reads FQNEAQ. Trimming removed 3 bases at V and 10 bases at J, with 13 bases between. There are 14 residues in the CDR3. In DNA form, the CDR3 reads TGTGCCAGCAGCTTGGGGACATCGAACTCACCCCTCCACTTT. Translating gives CASSLGTSNSPLHF.

In its sample, this clone was seen many times. The genes are TRBV3-1 and TRBJ2-7; 8 nucleotides line up with TRBD1. Germline CDR1 reads LGHDT; CDR2 reads YNNKEL (reference sequence). This CDR3 comprises 14 residues. Unmatched junction bases numbered 5, after V lost 4 bases and J lost 3 bases. CDR3 DNA: TGTGCCAGCAGCCCGAACAGGGGGTACTACGAGCAGTACTTC. Encoded protein: CASSPNRGYYEQYF.

This clone came up a few times. With a much larger clone just one base away, this may be a read error. The V gene is TRBV6-2 or TRBV6-3, the J gene TRBJ1-1, with D possibly being TRBD1 (5 bases). CDR3 length: 15 amino acids. CDR1 is MNHEY, CDR2 SVGEGT, per germline. The CDR3 DNA is TGTACCAACAGTTACTCTTCAACCAGGGCCCCTGAAGCTTTCTTT. Amino acid sequence: CTNSYSSTRAPEAFF.

V is TRBV7-8 and J is TRBJ2-7; 10 nucleotides agree with TRBD1. This CDR3 has 16 amino acids. J was trimmed by 4 bases and V by 5 bases; bases with no gene match: 11. Germline lookup yields CDR1 SGHVS and CDR2 FQNEAQ. As DNA, the CDR3 is TGTGCCAGCAGCCCATCCGGACAGGGGGGGAAATACGAGCAGTACTTC. Residues: CASSPSGQGGKYEQYF.

Ten or more counts support this clone. The chain recombines TRBV20-1 with TRBJ2-3; a possible D gene is TRBD2 (6 bases). The germline gives CDR1 DFQATT, CDR2 SNEGSKA (reference sequence). The CDR3 runs 16 residues. With 2 bases removed from V and 2 bases from J, the gap between germline ends came to 17 bases. CDR3 bases: TGCAGTGCTAGATCCGGGACTCGAGTCCACACAGATACGCAGTATTTT. This encodes CSARSGTRVHTDTQYF.

J is TRBJ2-1 and V is TRBV6-5, with TRBD2 identical over 9 bases. CDR3 length: 16 residues. Looked up from germline, CDR1 is MNHEY and CDR2 is SVGAGI. After removal of 0 bases from V and 7 bases from J, the junction contained 7 bases not matched to a gene. Here the CDR3 reads CASSYSLGLASNEQFF. The CDR3 nucleotides are TGTGCCAGCAGTTACTCATTAGGACTAGCGTCTAATGAGCAGTTCTTC.

This clone was seen ten or more times. This chain uses TRBV29-1 with TRBJ1-2; D gene uncertain. Germline CDR1 and CDR2: SQVTM and ANQGSEA. V dropped 3 bases and J dropped 4 bases, with 12 bases sitting between them. The CDR3 has 13 amino acids. The CDR3 is CSVEEGRGYGYTF. The CDR3 DNA sequence: TGCAGCGTTGAGGAGGGCCGAGGCTATGGCTACACCTTC.

As to this clone: Being one base from a much bigger clone, this may be a read error. This chain uses TRBV29-1 with TRBJ2-7; 8 bases fit TRBD2. The V segment lost 8 bases and the J segment 7 bases; nucleotides outside the gene matches: 16. Looked up from germline, CDR1 is SQVTM and CDR2 is ANQGSEA. The CDR3 runs 14 residues. In nucleotides, the CDR3 is TGCAGCTTCCTAGCCCCTCTCGGGGGGGGGGAGCAGTACTTC. Its translation is CSFLAPLGGGEQYF.

This clone has a count of ten or more. The chain joins TRBV6-4 to TRBJ2-2; D perhaps matches TRBD2 (6 bases). The CDR3 loop spans 14 amino acids. The V gene lost 7 bases and the J gene lost 5 bases, with 14 bases spanning the gap. Germline V gives CDR1 MRHNA, CDR2 SNTAGT. The CDR3 DNA reads as TGTGCCAGCAAAATCGCTGCGGGAACCGGGGAGCTGTTTTTT. This gives the protein CASKIAAGTGELFF.

This clone was observed many times. The chain is built from TRBV19 and TRBJ1-4; D remains unclear. Germline V gene lookup returns CDR1 LNHDA and CDR2 SQIVND (reference sequence). Trimming took off 4 bases at V and 8 bases at J, with 17 bases between the two ends. This CDR3 has 15 amino acids. The CDR3 loop is CASSSDGAGWEKLFF. As DNA, the CDR3 is TGTGCCAGTAGTAGTGATGGAGCGGGCTGGGAAAAACTGTTTTTT.

This clone was seen many times. The chain uses TRBV5-8 and TRBJ2-6; D may be TRBD1 (6 bases). The CDR3 length is 16 residues. Trimming pared 1 base from V and 8 bases from J, leaving 16 bases between. CDR1 is SGHTS and CDR2 is YDEGEE in the germline V gene. The CDR3 region is CASSLMLQGFTNVLTF. The CDR3 DNA reads as TGTGCCAGCAGCTTGATGTTACAGGGATTTACCAACGTCCTGACTTTC.

This clone appeared a few times. The chain is built from TRBV12-3 or TRBV12-4 and TRBJ1-6; D perhaps matches TRBD1 (6 bases). The CDR3 runs 15 residues. The V end lost 2 bases, the J end lost 4 bases, and 9 bases lay between the germline ends. The CDR3 DNA follows: TGTGCCAGCAGTTTAAGGGGGTCGTATAATTCACCCCTCCACTTT. Translation gives CASSLRGSYNSPLHF.

This clone was detected a few times. A much larger clone lies one base from this, so it may be a read error. Other nucleotide sequences in the sample specify the same CDR3. V usage is TRBV9 and J usage is TRBJ2-5; the match to TRBD1 covers 8 bases. CDR1 is SGDLS, CDR2 YYNGEE, per germline. V was clipped by 3 bases and J by 6 bases; unmatched bases: 4. This CDR3 contains 13 residues. The CDR3 reads CASSGGTGKTQYF. Here the CDR3 DNA reads TGTGCCAGCAGCGGGGGGACAGGAAAGACCCAGTACTTC.

In this sample, this clone turned up many times. The CDR3 coding sequence is TGTGCCAGCAGCTTTGAGGCACCCCAAGAGGAGACCCAGTACTTC. Its protein is CASSFEAPQEETQYF. The chain links TRBV5-4 to TRBJ2-5; unclear D gene. The V end was cut by 2 bases, the J end by 5 bases, with 16 bases between. The CDR3 has 15 residues. The germline gives CDR1 SGHNT, CDR2 YYREEE (reference sequence).

About this clone itself: Mismatch with germline at one junction end may stem from a read error. DNA of the CDR3: TGTGCCATTAGTATACGGGAACTTGATGTCTACACCTTC. Translating it yields CAISIRELDVYTF. V gene TRBV19 combines with J gene TRBJ1-2; D unresolved. The CDR3 sequence is 13 residues long. The germline gives CDR1 LNHDA, CDR2 SQIVND (reference sequence).

This clone was seen repeatedly, ten times or more. DNA of the CDR3: TGTGCCAGCAGCTTAGATCTGCCTAGCGGGAGTGAGACCCAGTACTTC. It yields the protein CASSLDLPSGSETQYF. This chain connects TRBV11-2 to TRBJ2-5; 10 bases agree with TRBD2. Unmatched junction bases numbered 6, after V lost 0 bases and J lost 5 bases. This CDR3 contains 16 residues. Germline V gives CDR1 SGHAT, CDR2 FQNNGV.

This clone came up many times. The V gene is TRBV11-3, the J gene TRBJ2-2; 9 bases map to TRBD1. CDR3 length equals 16 residues. The trim removed 5 bases at V and 4 bases at J, leaving 8 bases unmatched. CDR1 and CDR2 from the germline V gene are SGHNT and YENEEA. CDR3 DNA: TGTGCCAGCAGCCCAACAGGGGGCCGCGGCACCGGGGAGCTGTTTTTT. This translates into CASSPTGGRGTGELFF.

The chain couples TRBV4-3 to TRBJ2-7, with 11 bases matching TRBD2. The ends lost 0 bases at V and 7 bases at J; junction bases unmatched: 5. The CDR3 sequence is 15 residues long. Germline V gene data show CDR1 as LGHNA and CDR2 as YSLEER. CDR3 sequence reads: CASSQDYRLAGEQYF. CDR3 coding DNA: TGCGCCAGCAGCCAAGATTATAGACTAGCGGGGGAGCAGTACTTC.

The table lists this clone with many counts. This chain uses TRBV7-8 with TRBJ2-7, with 9 bases matching TRBD1. The CDR3 is made up of 17 amino acids. The V gene end was trimmed by 4 bases and the J gene end by 4 bases; junction bases not matched to a gene: 14. Germline V gene lookup returns CDR1 SGHVS and CDR2 FQNEAQ. The CDR3 nucleotides are TGTGCCAGCAGCTCGATCTGGGGAGGGACAGGGACATACGAGCAGTACTTC. It codes for CASSSIWGGTGTYEQYF.

This clone was picked up many times. The chain couples TRBV5-1 to TRBJ2-3, with unresolved D. V lost 4 bases to trimming and J lost 2 bases, with 5 bases between them. From germline, CDR1 is SGHRS and CDR2 YFSETQ. The CDR3 has 12 residues. CDR3 loop: CASSPNTDTQYF. The CDR3 region has the DNA TGCGCCAGCAGCCCGAACACAGATACGCAGTATTTT.

This chain connects TRBV19 to TRBJ1-2; 7 nucleotides line up with TRBD1. The V gene's germline CDR1 is LNHDA and CDR2 SQIVND (reference sequence). This CDR3 is 18 amino acids long. V dropped 2 bases and J dropped 2; count of bases not matched to a gene: 14. The CDR3: CASSILFGWGQNNYGYTF. For the CDR3, the DNA is TGTGCCAGTAGTATACTCTTCGGTTGGGGACAGAACAACTATGGCTACACCTTC. The whole variable domain, remainder taken from reference TRBV19 and TRBJ1-2, is DGGITQSPKYLFRKEGQNVTLSCEQNLNHDAMYWYRQDPGQGLRLIYYSQIVNDFQKGDIAEGYSVSREKKESFPLTVTSAQKNPTAFYLCASSILFGWGQNNYGYTFGSGTRLTVV.

This sequence joins TRBV11-3 and TRBJ1-1; D possibly corresponds to TRBD1 (5 bases). V lost 5 bases, J lost 1 base, and 11 bases lay in between. The CDR3 is 14 amino acids. The germline V gene has CDR1 SGHNT and CDR2 YENEEA. CDR3 sequence: CASSRGPANTEAFF. The DNA of the CDR3 is TGTGCCAGCAGCCGGGGACCAGCGAACACTGAAGCTTTCTTT.

This sequence joins TRBV20-1 and TRBJ2-7; the match to TRBD2 covers 12 bases. The CDR3 runs 19 residues. J lost 0 bases, V lost 2 bases, and 14 bases had no gene match. Per the germline V gene, CDR1 is DFQATT and CDR2 is SNEGSKA (reference sequence). The CDR3 loop reads CSARPSSGGADISSYEQYF. In DNA form, the CDR3 reads TGCAGTGCTAGACCGTCTAGCGGGGGGGCAGATATTAGCTCCTACGAGCAGTACTTC.

Ten or more counts support this clone. The chain uses TRBV10-3 and TRBJ2-1; no reliable D call. Trimming pared 10 bases from V and 10 bases from J, leaving 20 bases between. CDR3 length: 13 residues. From germline, CDR1 is ENHRY and CDR2 SYGVKD. The DNA of the CDR3 is TGTGCCAGCTCAAGCCCGTCTCGAGTCGAGCAGTTCTTC. Amino acid sequence: CASSSPSRVEQFF.

The table lists this clone with many counts. The V and J genes are TRBV27 and TRBJ2-1; possibly TRBD2 for D (7 bases). The CDR3 totals 12 residues. V shed 3 bases and J shed 12 bases, with 12 bases lying between them. CDR1 and CDR2 (germline): MNHEY, SMNVEV (reference sequence). In DNA, the CDR3 is TGTGCCAGCAGTTTGATGCGGGGGCGGCAGTTCTTC. This gives the protein CASSLMRGRQFF.

The V gene is TRBV20-1, the J gene TRBJ2-7, with TRBD2 matching 7 bases. Germline CDR1 is DFQATT and CDR2 is SNEGSKA (reference sequence). The CDR3 loop spans 15 amino acids. V lost 5 bases and J lost 5; bases outside the gene matches: 15. The CDR3 coding sequence is TGCAGTGCTTGGACTAGAAGTCCACTCGGCGACGAGCAGTACTTC. Residues: CSAWTRSPLGDEQYF.

This clone occurred many times. J is TRBJ1-3 and V is TRBV11-3; 9 bases match TRBD1. The CDR3 covers 18 residues. CDR1 and CDR2 (germline): SGHNT, YENEEA. V was clipped by 2 bases and J by 8 bases; unmatched bases: 16. The CDR3 sequence: CASSLPGPTRDRADTIYF. The CDR3 nucleotides are TGTGCCAGCAGCTTACCCGGCCCGACCAGGGACAGGGCGGACACCATATATTTT.

This clone was found many times. The chain has TRBV5-1 and TRBJ2-3; 9 bases fit TRBD2. V lost 3 bases and J lost 4; bases outside the gene matches: 3. Germline CDR1 SGHRS, CDR2 YFSETQ. The CDR3 loop spans 14 amino acids. The CDR3 protein is CASSSGGRADTQYF. The CDR3 DNA reads as TGCGCCAGCAGCTCCGGCGGGAGGGCAGATACGCAGTATTTT. The whole variable domain, filled in from reference TRBV5-1 and TRBJ2-3, reads KAGVTQTPRYLIKTRGQQVTLSCSPISGHRSVSWYQQTPGQGLQFLFEYFSETQRNKGNFPGRFSGRQFSNSRSEMNVSTLELGDSALYLCASSSGGRADTQYFGPGTRLTVL.

The table lists this clone with many counts. The chain carries TRBV9 and TRBJ2-3; tentative D call: TRBD1 (6 bases). The CDR3 spans 15 residues. Deletions cut 2 bases from V and 1 base from J, with 11 bases between. Germline V lookup: CDR1 SGDLS, CDR2 YYNGEE. The CDR3 spells CASSVLEGGTDTQYF. DNA of the CDR3: TGTGCCAGCAGCGTTTTAGAGGGGGGCACAGATACGCAGTATTTT. The full variable domain, with the rest looked up from reference TRBV9 and TRBJ2-3, is DSGVTQTPKHLITATGQRVTLRCSPRSGDLSVYWYQQSLDQGLQFLIQYYNGEERAKGNILERFSAQQFPDLHSELNLSSLELGDSALYFCASSVLEGGTDTQYFGPGTRLTVL.

This chain links TRBV9 with TRBJ2-7; 12 nucleotides align to TRBD2. Looked up from germline, CDR1 is SGDLS and CDR2 is YYNGEE. J gave up 4 bases and V 0 bases, and 8 bases lay outside the gene matches. CDR3 length equals 17 residues. CDR3 nucleotides: TGTGCCAGCAGCGTAGGGGGGAGGACTAGCGGGACATACGAGCAGTACTTC. Translation: CASSVGGRTSGTYEQYF.

This clone showed up many times. The chain uses TRBV19 and TRBJ1-6; D is unclear. V lost 9 bases, J lost 6 bases, and 15 bases lay in between. CDR1 and CDR2 from the germline V gene are LNHDA and SQIVND (reference sequence). This CDR3 has 14 residues. CDR3 coding DNA: TGTGCCAGCCGCATCGAGAGTGGTAATTCACCCCTCCACTTT. Translation: CASRIESGNSPLHF.